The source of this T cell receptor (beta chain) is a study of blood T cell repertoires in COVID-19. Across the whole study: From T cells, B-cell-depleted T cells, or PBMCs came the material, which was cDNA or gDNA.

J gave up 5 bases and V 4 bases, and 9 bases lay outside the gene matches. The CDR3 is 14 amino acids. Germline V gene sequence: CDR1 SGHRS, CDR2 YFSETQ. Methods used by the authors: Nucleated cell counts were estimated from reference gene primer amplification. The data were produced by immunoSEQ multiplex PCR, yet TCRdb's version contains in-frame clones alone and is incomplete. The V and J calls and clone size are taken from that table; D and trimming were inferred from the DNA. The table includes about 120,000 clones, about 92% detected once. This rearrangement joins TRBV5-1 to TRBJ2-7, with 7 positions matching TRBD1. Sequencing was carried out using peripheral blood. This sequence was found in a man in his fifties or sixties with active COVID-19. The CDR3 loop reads CASSPGDRVNEQYF. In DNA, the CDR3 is TGCGCCAGCAGCCCTGGTGACAGGGTCAACGAGCAGTACTTC. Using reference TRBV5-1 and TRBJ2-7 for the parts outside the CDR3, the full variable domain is KAGVTQTPRYLIKTRGQQVTLSCSPISGHRSVSWYQQTPGQGLQFLFEYFSETQRNKGNFPGRFSGRQFSNSRSEMNVSTLELGDSALYLCASSPGDRVNEQYFGPGTRLTVT.